This is a list of T cell receptor beta chains from one sample in a study of early T cells in non-severe SARS-CoV-2 infection. TCRdb recomputed calls from the 5' RACE reads with MiXCR, one row per CDR3 protein. The sample includes about 49,000 distinct CDR3 sequences, around 6.9% of them seen just once. This specimen was whole blood, taken at baseline. Source of these receptors: an adult who was a healthcare worker with PCR-confirmed SARS-CoV-2 infection or an uninfected control (not recorded which). Each CDR3 is given with its conserved first and last residue. A D gene is named only where the DNA matches it firmly. Where a row states a size, it is once, few, many or the class of an expanded clone; other rows omit it.

V gene	J gene	clone size	D gene	CDR3 protein	CDR3 DNA
TRBV24-1	TRBJ1-5	many	-	CATSDLDRVNQPQHF	TGTGCCACCAGTGATTTGGACAGAGTCAATCAGCCCCAGCATTTT
TRBV7-2	TRBJ1-4	many	-	CASSFWDNEKLFF	TGTGCCAGCAGCTTTTGGGATAATGAAAAACTGTTTTTT
TRBV7-6	TRBJ2-7	many	-	CASSNVEGGEQYF	TGTGCCAGCAGCAACGTAGAGGGTGGTGAGCAGTACTTC
TRBV12-3/TRBV12-4	TRBJ2-7	many	-	CASSLNRNEQYF	TGTGCCAGCAGTTTAAACAGGAACGAGCAGTACTTC
TRBV6-2/TRBV6-3	TRBJ2-7	once	-	CASRGFYEQYF	TGTGCCAGCCGGGGATTCTACGAGCAGTACTTC
TRBV30	TRBJ1-2	many	-	CAWSEAGGRGYTF	TGTGCCTGGAGTGAGGCGGGGGGGAGAGGCTACACCTTC
TRBV20-1	TRBJ1-2	many	TRBD1	CSARTGQGIYGYTF	TGCAGTGCTAGGACTGGACAGGGCATCTATGGCTACACCTTC
TRBV3-1	TRBJ2-1	-	TRBD2	CASSQSSGGAYEQFF	TGTGCCAGCAGCCAGTCCAGCGGGGGGGCGTATGAGCAGTTCTTC
TRBV12-3/TRBV12-4	TRBJ2-3	many	-	CASTQSVADTQYF	TGTGCCAGCACCCAATCGGTCGCAGATACGCAGTATTTT
TRBV15	TRBJ1-2	many	-	CATGQPNYGYTF	TGTGCCACTGGACAACCCAACTATGGCTACACCTTC
TRBV12-3/TRBV12-4	TRBJ1-6	many	-	CASSLVPKNSPLHF	TGTGCCAGCAGTTTAGTTCCTAAAAATTCACCCCTCCACTTT
TRBV7-2	TRBJ1-5	many	-	CASSLVGRGNQPQHF	TGTGCCAGCAGCTTAGTGGGACGGGGAAATCAGCCCCAGCATTTT
TRBV30	TRBJ2-5	-	TRBD1	CAWSVLGTAQETQYF	TGTGCCTGGAGTGTACTTGGGACAGCCCAAGAGACCCAGTACTTC
TRBV11-2	TRBJ2-7	-	-	CASSLVENYEQYF	TGTGCCAGCAGCTTAGTAGAGAACTACGAGCAGTACTTC
TRBV5-1	TRBJ1-2	-	TRBD1	CASSEGTGWIIYGYTF	TGCGCCAGCAGCGAGGGGACAGGGTGGATTATCTATGGCTACACCTTC
TRBV28	TRBJ1-1	-	-	CASSLARAEAFF	TGTGCCAGCAGTTTGGCCAGGGCAGAAGCTTTCTTT
TRBV12-3/TRBV12-4	TRBJ1-4	-	-	CASSLEGVGGKLFF	TGTGCCAGCAGTTTGGAGGGGGTGGGAGGAAAACTGTTTTTT
TRBV6-2/TRBV6-3	TRBJ1-6	-	-	CASSYSIFSTPNSPLHF	TGTGCCAGCAGTTACTCGATTTTTTCCACACCTAATTCACCCCTCCACTTT
TRBV6-4	TRBJ1-1	-	-	CASSEWQGTEAFF	TGTGCCAGCAGTGAGTGGCAGGGGACTGAAGCTTTCTTT
TRBV20-1	TRBJ2-7	few	TRBD1	CSAREPTGRNYEQYF	TGCAGTGCTAGAGAACCGACAGGGCGGAACTACGAGCAGTACTTC
TRBV20-1	TRBJ2-3	-	TRBD1	CSAGTGGVSTDTQYF	TGCAGTGCTGGTACAGGGGGCGTCAGCACAGATACGCAGTATTTT
TRBV5-1	TRBJ2-1	many	TRBD2	CASSLLAGGQNEQFF	TGCGCCAGCAGCTTGCTTGCGGGGGGTCAGAATGAGCAGTTCTTC
TRBV4-2	TRBJ2-5	few	TRBD2	CASSQALAGGGETQYF	TGTGCCAGCAGCCAGGCCCTAGCGGGGGGGGGCGAGACCCAGTACTTC
TRBV27	TRBJ2-1	few	-	CASKGDVGAYNEQFF	TGTGCCAGCAAAGGGGACGTCGGAGCCTACAATGAGCAGTTCTTC
TRBV18	TRBJ2-7	few	TRBD1	CASSPQGQGLDEQYF	TGTGCCAGCTCACCCCAGGGACAGGGGCTGGACGAGCAGTACTTC